These 25 T cell receptor beta chains share one sample of origin, sequenced in a study of blood T cell repertoires in COVID-19. Some clones are missing from TCRdb's copy, which holds only in-frame ones; the method was immunoSEQ multiplex PCR. Of 200,000 to 250,000 clones listed, about four fifths are singletons. Material for sequencing was peripheral blood. All receptors come from a man in his forties or fifties with active or convalescent COVID-19.

This clone has more than one count but fewer than ten. The V call is TRBV5-1, the J call TRBJ2-3, with 10 bases fitting TRBD2. The J segment lost 4 bases and the V segment lost 3 bases, leaving 8 bases of the junction unmatched. Germline-derived CDR1 and CDR2 are SGHRS and YFSETQ. This CDR3 spans 16 amino acids. The CDR3 here is CASSSRAGGLPDTQYF. DNA for the CDR3: TGCGCCAGCAGCTCCCGAGCGGGGGGGCTCCCAGATACGCAGTATTTT.

The V call is TRBV11-2, the J call TRBJ1-1, with D perhaps matching TRBD1 (5 bases). The CDR3 is made up of 14 amino acids. CDR1 is SGHAT and CDR2 is FQNNGV in the germline V gene. V lost 7 bases to trimming and J lost 2 bases, with 14 bases between them. The CDR3 sequence: CASTPNRFNTEAFF. CDR3 DNA: TGTGCCAGCACCCCGAACAGGTTTAACACTGAAGCTTTCTTT. Based on the CDR3 plus reference TRBV11-2 and TRBJ1-1, the full variable domain is EAGVAQSPRYKIIEKRQSVAFWCNPISGHATLYWYQQILGQGPKLLIQFQNNGVVDDSQLPKDRFSAERLKGVDSTLKIQPAKLEDSAVYLCASTPNRFNTEAFFGQGTRLTVV.

V and J are TRBV5-1 and TRBJ1-6, with unresolved D. Per the germline V gene, CDR1 is SGHRS and CDR2 is YFSETQ. Trimming cost V 0 bases and J 7 bases, with 5 bases left between them. There are 13 residues in the CDR3. The CDR3 sequence is CASSLAVNSPLHF. The CDR3 DNA is TGCGCCAGCAGCTTGGCCGTGAATTCACCCCTCCACTTT. The full variable domain, its missing parts supplied by reference TRBV5-1 and TRBJ1-6, is KAGVTQTPRYLIKTRGQQVTLSCSPISGHRSVSWYQQTPGQGLQFLFEYFSETQRNKGNFPGRFSGRQFSNSRSEMNVSTLELGDSALYLCASSLAVNSPLHFGNGTRLTVT.

This chain links TRBV24-1 with TRBJ2-3, with TRBD1 matching 7 bases. The CDR3 contains 14 residues. Trimming at V came to 6 bases and at J to 5 bases, leaving 7 bases not matched to a gene. Germline CDR1 reads KGHDR; CDR2 reads SFDVKD. CDR3 sequence reads: CATSRTGQGDTQYF. CDR3 nucleotides: TGTGCCACCAGTCGGACAGGCCAGGGAGATACGCAGTATTTT.

The chain is built from TRBV5-1 and TRBJ1-2; D remains ambiguous. This CDR3 has 14 amino acids. V dropped 1 base and J dropped 6 bases, with 13 bases sitting between them. Germline V gene data show CDR1 as SGHRS and CDR2 as YFSETQ. The CDR3 region has the DNA TGCGCCAGCAGCTTGAAAGCGGTAGGGCATGGCTACACCTTC. It codes for CASSLKAVGHGYTF.

The chain links TRBV4-3 to TRBJ1-1; a weak D match, TRBD1 (6 bases). Germline-derived CDR1 and CDR2 are LGHNA and YSLEER. V gave up 0 bases and J gave up 0 bases, with 8 bases separating them. The CDR3 is 15 residues long. The CDR3 here is CASSQEPGVNTEAFF. The CDR3 DNA sequence: TGCGCCAGCAGCCAAGAACCAGGGGTGAACACTGAAGCTTTCTTT.

V is TRBV5-4 and J is TRBJ2-2; D might be TRBD1 (6 bases). The CDR3 spans 16 residues. The germline gives CDR1 SGHNT, CDR2 YYREEE (reference sequence). Trimming stripped 3 bases from V and 4 bases from J, with 16 bases between. CDR3 residues: CASSSWVQGSTGELFF. CDR3 DNA sequence: TGTGCCAGCAGCTCATGGGTCCAGGGGAGCACCGGGGAGCTGTTTTTT.

CDR3 amino acids: CASSRGTEGGGYTF. The CDR3 DNA follows: TGTGCCAGCAGTCGTGGGACAGAAGGGGGTGGCTACACCTTC. This chain links TRBV6-6 with TRBJ1-2; TRBD1 aligns across 7 bases. CDR1 is MNHNY, CDR2 SVGAGI, per germline (reference sequence). Unmatched junction bases numbered 10, after V lost 5 bases and J lost 7 bases. The CDR3 extends over 14 amino acids.

The chain links TRBV28 to TRBJ2-3; TRBD2 matches 11 bases. CDR3 length: 16 residues. Germline CDR1 reads MDHEN; CDR2 reads SYDVKM. V lost 2 bases and J lost 5; bases outside the gene matches: 6. CDR3 sequence: CASSLHTSGSGDTQYF. The CDR3 bases are TGTGCCAGCAGTTTACACACTAGCGGGAGCGGAGATACGCAGTATTTT.

This clone has a handful of counts. The chain uses TRBV30 and TRBJ2-7; 8 bases map to TRBD1. V was clipped by 0 bases and J by 1 base; unmatched bases: 2. The CDR3 extends over 14 amino acids. The germline gives CDR1 GTSNPN, CDR2 SVGIG (reference sequence). The CDR3 sequence: CAWSVGDRSYEQYF. The CDR3 DNA is TGTGCCTGGAGTGTAGGGGACAGGTCCTACGAGCAGTACTTC.

The genes are TRBV4-2 and TRBJ2-3, with 7 positions matching TRBD2. CDR1 is LGHNA, CDR2 YNFKEQ, per germline. Trimming took 4 bases from V and 2 from J; bases not matched to a gene: 9. There are 16 residues in the CDR3. The CDR3 DNA is TGTGCCAGCAGCCCCGTGACCGCGGGAGACACAGATACGCAGTATTTT. Its translation: CASSPVTAGDTDTQYF.

The chain is built from TRBV4-1 and TRBJ2-1; weak D call: TRBD1 (5 bases). The germline CDR1 and CDR2 sequences are MGHRA and YSYEKL. Between the trimmed V and J ends, which lost 1 base and 6 bases, there was a span of 16 bases. The length of the CDR3 is 16 residues. The CDR3 coding sequence is TGCGCCAGCAGCCAAGGTGTGGGGCTTTTGGGCAATGAGCAGTTCTTC. Translation gives CASSQGVGLLGNEQFF.

The genes are TRBV7-9 and TRBJ1-1; TRBD1 matches at 7 bases. Per germline, CDR1 SEHNR and CDR2 FQNEAQ (reference sequence). V dropped 1 base and J dropped 4; count of bases not matched to a gene: 3. This CDR3 has 14 amino acids. CDR3: CASSLGGGGTEAFF. CDR3 in DNA: TGTGCCAGCAGCTTAGGAGGGGGCGGCACTGAAGCTTTCTTT.

The chain recombines TRBV19 with TRBJ1-2; 7 bases are shared with TRBD1. The CDR3 extends over 13 amino acids. The ends lost 9 bases at V and 8 bases at J; junction bases unmatched: 12. The germline V gene has CDR1 LNHDA and CDR2 SQIVND (reference sequence). CDR3 bases: TGTGCCAGCTTAAGCACAGGGGCTAGAGGCTACACCTTC. This translates into CASLSTGARGYTF.

The chain joins TRBV28 to TRBJ2-1; 7 nucleotides line up with TRBD2. Germline assignment: CDR1 MDHEN and CDR2 SYDVKM. CDR3 length: 15 amino acids. With 4 bases clipped from V and 0 bases from J, the junction kept 3 bases outside the gene matches. CDR3 sequence (DNA): TGTGCCAGCAGTTCGCTAGCGGTCTCCTACAATGAGCAGTTCTTC. It is translated as CASSSLAVSYNEQFF.

The chain recombines TRBV30 with TRBJ1-3; TRBD1 might be the D (6 bases). This CDR3 has 13 residues. CDR1 and CDR2 (germline): GTSNPN, SVGIG (reference sequence). V was pared by 5 bases and J by 1 base, with 9 bases between. CDR3 DNA: TGTGCCTGGTACAGGGATTCTGGAAACACCATATATTTT. Amino acids: CAWYRDSGNTIYF.

V and J are TRBV6-6 and TRBJ2-1; maybe TRBD2 (5 bases). CDR1 is MNHNY, CDR2 SVGAGI, per germline (reference sequence). There are 14 residues in the CDR3. Trimming removed 4 bases at V and 8 bases at J, with 15 bases between. The CDR3 is CASSSKRTGYEQFF. The CDR3 bases are TGTGCCAGCAGTTCCAAGCGGACGGGGTATGAGCAGTTCTTC.

This clone came up a few times. At the DNA level, this CDR3 is encoded by other sequences in the same sample as well. J is TRBJ1-6 and V is TRBV18, with 7 bases lining up with TRBD1. Trimming at V came to 1 base and at J to 6 bases, leaving 0 bases not matched to a gene. CDR1 and CDR2 (germline): KGHSH, LQKENI. CDR3 size: 14 residues. Here the CDR3 reads CASSPRQGNSPLHF. CDR3 in DNA: TGTGCCAGCTCACCACGACAGGGTAATTCACCCCTCCACTTT.

The chain is built from TRBV18 and TRBJ1-1; 9 bases agree with TRBD1. The V gene's germline CDR1 is KGHSH and CDR2 LQKENI. Trimming cost V 1 base and J 6 bases; bases outside gene matches: 0. The CDR3 contains 13 residues. The CDR3 region is CASSPRQGAEAFF. The DNA of the CDR3 is TGTGCCAGCTCACCACGACAGGGGGCTGAAGCTTTCTTT.

V is TRBV7-8 and J is TRBJ1-2; 8 bases map to TRBD1. From germline, CDR1 is SGHVS and CDR2 FQNEAQ. V shed 4 bases and J 4 bases; nucleotides not matched to a gene: 2. There are 13 residues in the CDR3. In nucleotides, the CDR3 is TGTGCCAGCAGCTCCGGACAGGGCTATGGCTACACCTTC. It yields the protein CASSSGQGYGYTF.

CDR3 DNA sequence: TGTGCCAGCAGCATCAGGGGGCATCCAACTAACTATGGCTACACCTTC. It codes for CASSIRGHPTNYGYTF. The genes are TRBV11-2 and TRBJ1-2; TRBD1 matches 8 bases. V lost 5 bases, J lost 0 bases, and 8 bases stayed unmatched. CDR3 length equals 16 residues. Germline-derived CDR1 and CDR2 are SGHAT and FQNNGV.

A few counts support this clone. This sequence joins TRBV3-1 (or the pseudogene TRBV3-2) and TRBJ1-5; 9 nucleotides align to TRBD1. This CDR3 is built from 12 residues. CDR1 is LGHDT and CDR2 is YNNKEL in the germline V gene (reference sequence). Trimming cost V 8 bases and J 5 bases; bases outside gene matches: 1. The CDR3 reads CASGTGHQPQHF. The DNA for the CDR3 is TGTGCCAGCGGGACAGGGCATCAGCCCCAGCATTTT.

The J gene is TRBJ2-5, the V gene TRBV5-1; 8 bases line up with TRBD2. This CDR3 spans 15 amino acids. Trimming removed 3 bases from V and 4 bases from J; junction bases left unmatched: 8. Looked up from germline, CDR1 is SGHRS and CDR2 is YFSETQ. DNA of the CDR3: TGCGCCAGCAGCTGGGGGACTAGTGGTGGAGAGACCCAGTACTTC. This codes for CASSWGTSGGETQYF.

This sequence joins TRBV7-9 and TRBJ2-1, with D possibly being TRBD2 (5 bases). The V end was cut by 2 bases, the J end by 0 bases, with 8 bases between. This CDR3 contains 15 residues. Germline CDR1 SEHNR, CDR2 FQNEAQ (reference sequence). DNA for the CDR3: TGTGCCAGCAGCTTAAGCCTAGCCTCCTACAATGAGCAGTTCTTC. Protein: CASSLSLASYNEQFF.

This chain joins TRBV10-3 and TRBJ2-1; TRBD1 matches at 9 bases. The J segment lost 0 bases and the V segment lost 6 bases, leaving 6 bases of the junction unmatched. The CDR3 is 16 amino acids. Germline CDR1 ENHRY, CDR2 SYGVKD. The CDR3 spells CAIRPTDRGSYNEQFF. CDR3 bases: TGTGCCATCAGACCTACGGACAGGGGCTCCTACAATGAGCAGTTCTTC.